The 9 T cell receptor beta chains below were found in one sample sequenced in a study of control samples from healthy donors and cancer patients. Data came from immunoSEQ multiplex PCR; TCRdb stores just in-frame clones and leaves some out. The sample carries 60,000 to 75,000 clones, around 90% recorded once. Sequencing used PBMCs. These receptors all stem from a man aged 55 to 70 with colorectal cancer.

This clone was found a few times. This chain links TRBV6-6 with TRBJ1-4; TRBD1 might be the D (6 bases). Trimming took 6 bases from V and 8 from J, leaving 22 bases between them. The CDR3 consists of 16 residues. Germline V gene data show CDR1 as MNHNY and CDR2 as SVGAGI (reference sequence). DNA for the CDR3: TGTGCCAGCAGCTCCCCACCTTCCACAGGGATGGAAAAACTGTTTTTT. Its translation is CASSSPPSTGMEKLFF.

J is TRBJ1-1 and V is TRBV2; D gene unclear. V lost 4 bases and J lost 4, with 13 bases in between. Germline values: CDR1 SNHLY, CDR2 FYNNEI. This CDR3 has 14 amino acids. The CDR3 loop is CASSGRIQITEAFF. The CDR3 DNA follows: TGTGCCAGCAGTGGAAGGATACAGATCACTGAAGCTTTCTTT.

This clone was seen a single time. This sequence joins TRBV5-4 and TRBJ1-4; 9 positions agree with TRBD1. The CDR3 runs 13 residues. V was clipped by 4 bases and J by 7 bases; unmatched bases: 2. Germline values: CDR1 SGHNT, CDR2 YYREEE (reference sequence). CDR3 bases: TGTGCCAGCAGCAGGGACAGGGTTGAAAAACTGTTTTTT. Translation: CASSRDRVEKLFF.

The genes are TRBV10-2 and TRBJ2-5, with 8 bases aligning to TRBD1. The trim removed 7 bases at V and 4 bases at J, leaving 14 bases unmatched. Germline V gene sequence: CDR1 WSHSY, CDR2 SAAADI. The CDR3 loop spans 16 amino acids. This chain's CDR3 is CASISAGGAGRETQYF. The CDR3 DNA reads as TGCGCCAGCATTAGCGCAGGGGGCGCAGGTAGAGAGACCCAGTACTTC.

In DNA form, the CDR3 reads TGTGCCAGCAGCTTGTTGGGGCTTGCGAACACCGGGGAGCTGTTTTTT. This codes for CASSLLGLANTGELFF. V and J are TRBV5-6 and TRBJ2-2; perhaps TRBD1 as D (5 bases). Trimming cost V 1 base and J 0 bases, with 10 bases left between them. Germline lookup yields CDR1 SGHDT and CDR2 YYEEEE. The CDR3 extends over 16 amino acids.

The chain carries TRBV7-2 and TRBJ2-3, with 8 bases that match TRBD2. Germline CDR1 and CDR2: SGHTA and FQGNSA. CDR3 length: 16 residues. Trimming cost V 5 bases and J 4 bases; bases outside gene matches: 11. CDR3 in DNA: TGTGCCAGCAGCACCCACGGGACTAGTGCTGCAGATACGCAGTATTTT. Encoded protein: CASSTHGTSAADTQYF.

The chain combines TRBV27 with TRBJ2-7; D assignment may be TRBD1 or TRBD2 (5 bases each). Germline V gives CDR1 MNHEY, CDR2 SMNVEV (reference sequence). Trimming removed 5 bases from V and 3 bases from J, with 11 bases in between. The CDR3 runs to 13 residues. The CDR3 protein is CASSLGPRYEQYF. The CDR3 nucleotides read TGTGCCAGCAGTCTGGGACCTCGCTACGAGCAGTACTTC.

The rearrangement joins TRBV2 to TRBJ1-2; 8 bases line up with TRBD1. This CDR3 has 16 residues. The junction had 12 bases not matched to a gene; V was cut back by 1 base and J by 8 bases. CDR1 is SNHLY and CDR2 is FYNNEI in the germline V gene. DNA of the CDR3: TGTGCCAGCAGTGAAGTTGGAGGGACAGGCCCGTGGGGCTACACCTTC. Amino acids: CASSEVGGTGPWGYTF.

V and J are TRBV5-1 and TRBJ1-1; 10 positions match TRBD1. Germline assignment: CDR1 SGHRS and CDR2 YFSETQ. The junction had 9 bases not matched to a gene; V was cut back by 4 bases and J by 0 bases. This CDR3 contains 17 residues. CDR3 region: CASSTYRQGAVNTEAFF. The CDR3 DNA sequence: TGCGCCAGCAGCACCTACAGACAGGGGGCGGTGAACACTGAAGCTTTCTTT.